The sequence of this T cell receptor beta chain was determined in a study of Graves' ophthalmopathy and Graves' hyperthyroidism. CDR3 size: 14 residues. With 3 bases removed from V and 0 bases from J, the gap between germline ends came to 12 bases. CDR1 and CDR2 (germline): DFQATT, SNEGSKA (reference sequence). Scientists amplified the TCR beta CDR3 regions from RNA transcripts. First-round RT-PCR employed HTBI primers, with a second-round multiplex PCR after it. TCRdb re-called the multiplex PCR reads through MiXCR, storing one row per CDR3 protein. In the table there are about 620,000 distinct CDR3 sequences, 20% to 25% of which are singletons. This clonotype was counted at least ten times.

The receptor was isolated from a woman between 18 and 29 years old with stable Graves' hyperthyroidism. Some clones in this sample may be carry-over from other donors' samples. The chain couples TRBV20-1 to TRBJ2-7; D is unresolved. The material sequenced was peripheral blood. This CDR3 is CSARERLSSYEQYF. The CDR3 DNA is TGCAGTGCTAGGGAAAGGTTAAGCTCCTACGAGCAGTACTTC.